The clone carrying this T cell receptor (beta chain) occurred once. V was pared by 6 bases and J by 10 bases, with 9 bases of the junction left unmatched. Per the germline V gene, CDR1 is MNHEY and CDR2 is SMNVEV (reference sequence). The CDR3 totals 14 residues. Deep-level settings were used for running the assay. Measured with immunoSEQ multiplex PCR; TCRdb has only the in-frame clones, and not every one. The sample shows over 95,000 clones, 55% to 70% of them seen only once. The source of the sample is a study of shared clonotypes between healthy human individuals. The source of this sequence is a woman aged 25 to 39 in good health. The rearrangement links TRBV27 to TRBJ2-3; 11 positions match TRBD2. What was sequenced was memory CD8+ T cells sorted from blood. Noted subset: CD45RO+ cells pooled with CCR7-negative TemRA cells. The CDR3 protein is CASRLAGVGLSQYF. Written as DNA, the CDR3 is TGTGCCAGCAGACTAGCGGGAGTTGGACTGTCGCAGTATTTT.